The entry below gives a single T cell receptor (beta chain) sequence along with its context. Its matching antigen is unknown. Profiling relied on immunoSEQ multiplex PCR, and the TCRdb table lists in-frame clones only, not all of them. The sample records 50,000 to 65,000 clones, 65% being singletons. This specimen belongs to a study of a mutant IDH1 vaccine in newly diagnosed glioma. Whole-study context: Patients got radiotherapy, temozolomide, or both beforehand, and most got both.

This CDR3 spans 12 amino acids. CDR1 and CDR2 (germline): GTSNPN, SVGIG (reference sequence). The V and J ends lost 0 bases and 4 bases respectively, with 7 bases between them. Findings of the study overall: Pseudoprogression appeared independent of alterations in top peripheral clonotypes.

Time point here: week 47, end of study. Topical imiquimod was applied with each vaccine dose, which held 300 ug of mutant IDH1 20-mer peptide. Patients, over weeks 1, 3, 5, 7, 11, 15, 19 and 23, received a total of eight vaccinations. The chain combines TRBV30 with TRBJ2-7; perhaps TRBD1 as D (5 bases). The sequencing used peripheral blood mononuclear cells (PBMCs), collected from a glioma patient whose treatment included an IDH1 peptide vaccine. The TCR sequence derives from a man aged 35-49 years with glioma. Some clones in this sample may be carry-over from other donors' samples. The DNA for the CDR3 is TGTGCCTGGAGTGTAAGGGGTTACGAGCAGTACTTC. Amino acids: CAWSVRGYEQYF.